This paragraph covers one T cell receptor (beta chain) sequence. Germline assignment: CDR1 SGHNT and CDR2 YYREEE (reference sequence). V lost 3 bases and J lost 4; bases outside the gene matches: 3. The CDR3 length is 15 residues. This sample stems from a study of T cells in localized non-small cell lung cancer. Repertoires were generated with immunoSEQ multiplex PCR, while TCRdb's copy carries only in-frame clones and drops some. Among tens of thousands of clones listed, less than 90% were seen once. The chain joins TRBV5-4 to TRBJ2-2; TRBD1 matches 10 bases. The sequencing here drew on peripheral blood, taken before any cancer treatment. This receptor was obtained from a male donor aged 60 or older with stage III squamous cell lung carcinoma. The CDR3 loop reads CASSSGQGSTGELFF. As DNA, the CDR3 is TGTGCCAGCAGCTCGGGACAGGGGAGCACCGGGGAGCTGTTTTTT.